This is a list of T cell receptor beta chains from one sample in a study of T-cell memory formation after mild COVID-19. TCRdb reprocessed the 5' RACE reads via MiXCR and lists one record per CDR3 protein. The sample comprises 250,000 or so distinct CDR3 sequences, about a sixth of which are singletons, and approximately 22% rests with the top ten. The specimen sequenced was PBMCs or a T cell subset sorted from them (not recorded which). These receptors all come from a young man who had mild COVID-19 (a few samples of this study predate the infection). Cell type and time point are not known. Each CDR3 is given with its conserved first and last residue. D genes are given only for firm matches. Part of the rows lack a size; the others show once, few, many or a class for expanded clones.

J,size,D,V,length,CDR3,DNA
TRBJ1-2,few,.,TRBV9,14,CASSSWMGDNGYTF,TGTGCCAGCAGCTCCTGGATGGGGGATAATGGCTACACCTTC
TRBJ1-2,.,TRBD1,TRBV12-3/TRBV12-4,14,CASSLIGGVYGYTF,TGTGCCAGCAGTTTAATAGGGGGCGTCTATGGCTACACCTTC
TRBJ2-1,many,.,TRBV6-6,14,CASSYSQVYNEQFF,TGTGCCAGCAGTTACTCTCAAGTCTACAATGAGCAGTTCTTC
TRBJ2-7,few,TRBD1,TRBV9,14,CASSVGDRVYEQYF,TGTGCCAGCAGCGTAGGGGACAGGGTTTACGAGCAGTACTTC
TRBJ2-7,few,.,TRBV7-2,13,CASSLVESYEQYF,TGTGCCAGCAGCTTAGTAGAATCCTACGAGCAGTACTTC
TRBJ2-7,.,.,TRBV12-3/TRBV12-4,13,CASSPVLSYEQYF,TGTGCCAGCAGTCCTGTTCTCTCCTACGAGCAGTACTTC
TRBJ2-1,.,.,TRBV5-1,13,CASSFRGYNEQFF,TGCGCCAGCAGCTTCCGGGGCTACAATGAGCAGTTCTTC
TRBJ1-1,.,.,TRBV6-2/TRBV6-3,17,CASSYSPRQLGRTEAFF,TGTGCCAGCAGTTACTCTCCTAGACAGTTGGGGAGGACTGAAGCTTTCTTT
TRBJ2-1,.,TRBD2,TRBV7-9,18,CASSTRGATSGPYNEQFF,TGTGCCAGCAGCACCCGGGGAGCGACTAGCGGCCCCTACAATGAGCAGTTCTTC
TRBJ2-3,many,.,TRBV3-1,14,CASSPMTATDTQYF,TGTGCCAGCAGCCCAATGACAGCCACAGATACGCAGTATTTT
TRBJ2-1,.,TRBD2,TRBV6-2/TRBV6-3,16,CASLAGEVSSYNEQFF,TGTGCCTCGCTAGCGGGGGAGGTGTCCTCCTACAATGAGCAGTTCTTC
TRBJ2-2,few,TRBD1,TRBV7-6,15,CASSLMGQTTGELFF,TGTGCCAGCAGCTTAATGGGACAGACCACCGGGGAGCTGTTTTTT
TRBJ2-1,many,TRBD1,TRBV6-9,14,CASSSGQGVNEQFF,TGTGCCAGCAGTTCGGGACAGGGGGTTAATGAGCAGTTCTTC
TRBJ2-2,.,.,TRBV30,13,CAWSPRYAGELFF,TGTGCCTGGAGTCCCCGTTACGCCGGGGAGCTGTTTTTT
TRBJ2-5,few,.,TRBV27,12,CASSFPGETQYF,TGTGCCAGCAGTTTCCCCGGGGAGACCCAGTACTTC
TRBJ2-3,few,TRBD2,TRBV20-1,17,CSASSAGGPYSTDTQYF,TGCAGTGCTAGCTCGGCGGGGGGGCCGTACAGCACAGATACGCAGTATTTT
TRBJ2-3,few,TRBD1,TRBV12-3/TRBV12-4,15,CASSTRGLSADTQYF,TGTGCCAGCAGTACCAGGGGGCTGAGCGCAGATACGCAGTATTTT
TRBJ1-4,.,TRBD1,TRBV6-5,13,CASSRSGGPKLFF,TGTGCCAGCAGCCGCTCAGGGGGCCCCAAACTGTTTTTT
TRBJ2-3,once,TRBD1,TRBV5-1,15,CASSLGTELTDTQYF,TGCGCCAGCAGCCTCGGGACAGAACTCACAGATACGCAGTATTTT
TRBJ2-2,.,.,TRBV23-1,15,CASTQWDRRCSELFF,TGCGCCAGCACTCAATGGGACCGTCGTTGTTCGGAGCTGTTTTTT
TRBJ2-1,few,TRBD2,TRBV14,13,CARSGGAIHEQFF,TGTGCCAGGAGCGGGGGGGCCATCCATGAGCAGTTCTTC
TRBJ2-4,.,.,TRBV25-1,17,CASSDGISELTKNIQYF,TGTGCCAGCAGTGATGGGATTTCGGAGCTAACCAAAAACATTCAGTACTTC
TRBJ1-1,many,.,TRBV12-3/TRBV12-4,13,CASSLKGGAEAFF,TGTGCCAGCAGCCTAAAGGGAGGGGCTGAAGCTTTCTTT
TRBJ1-2,few,.,TRBV6-1,15,CASSEVGTSNYGYTF,TGTGCCAGCAGTGAAGTGGGGACAAGTAACTATGGCTACACCTTC
TRBJ1-6,.,.,TRBV4-1,14,CASSQGGPNSPLHF,TGCGCCAGCAGCCAAGGAGGGCCTAATTCACCCCTCCACTTT